The 30 T cell receptor beta chains reported below all come from one sample, sequenced in a study of blood T cells in healthy people across ages. Sample-barcoded 5' priming and a J-beta primer mix drove a second PCR of roughly 6 to 12 cycles. TCRdb passed the 5' RACE reads through MiXCR, listing each CDR3 protein once. The sample lists approximately 780,000 distinct CDR3 sequences; 20% to 30% were seen once. These data also featured in a second study, about T cells of mothers and their children.

The sequencing input was blood. Receptors originate from a boy between 5 and 17 years old in good health.

The rearrangement uses TRBV6-5 and TRBJ2-2, with D perhaps given as TRBD1 or TRBD2 (7 bases each). The CDR3 length is 14 residues. Looked up from germline, CDR1 is MNHEY and CDR2 is SVGAGI. Trimming left V 6 bases short and J 6 bases short, with 14 bases between. The CDR3 DNA reads as TGTGCCAGCAGGGGAGGGGGCGACTCCGGGGAGCTGTTTTTT. Translating it yields CASRGGGDSGELFF.

In this sample, this clonotype turned up a few times. This chain connects TRBV5-1 to TRBJ2-5; no clear D gene. Trimming removed 0 bases from V and 3 bases from J, with 9 bases in between. Germline V CDR1 and CDR2: SGHRS, YFSETQ. This CDR3 has 14 amino acids. Here the CDR3 reads CASSLANGEETQYF. The DNA of the CDR3 is TGCGCCAGCAGCTTGGCCAACGGAGAAGAGACCCAGTACTTC.

A note on this clonotype: A much larger clone differs from this one at a single base, so this may be a read error. This sequence joins TRBV9 and TRBJ2-5, with D possibly being TRBD1 or TRBD2 (5 bases each). Trimming left V 6 bases short and J 9 bases short, with 18 bases between. The length of the CDR3 is 13 residues. Germline loops: CDR1 SGDLS, CDR2 YYNGEE. Here the CDR3 reads CASNGAGGEAQYF. CDR3 nucleotides: TGTGCCAGCAATGGGGCCGGAGGCGAGGCCCAGTACTTC.

The chain couples TRBV10-3 to TRBJ1-4, with D uncertain. CDR1 and CDR2 (germline): ENHRY, SYGVKD. V was shortened by 4 bases and J by 8 bases, with 11 bases between the two germline ends. The CDR3 covers 13 residues. CDR3 sequence (DNA): TGTGCCATCAGTGGACTATACGACGAAAAACTGTTTTTT. Amino acids: CAISGLYDEKLFF.

The chain employs TRBV28 and TRBJ1-4, with D possibly TRBD1 on 5 matching bases. Germline loops: CDR1 MDHEN, CDR2 SYDVKM. V dropped 3 bases and J dropped 15 bases, with 14 bases sitting between them. This CDR3 is built from 12 residues. The CDR3, as DNA: TGTGCCAGCAGTTTTCGTAGGGCCAGGGTGTTTTTT. This sequence encodes CASSFRRARVFF.

For the CDR3, the DNA is TGCGCCAGCAGCTTCGAGCGGGGGGTCACCGGGGAGCTGTTTTTT. Translated: CASSFERGVTGELFF. This sequence joins TRBV5-1 and TRBJ2-2, with 9 bases that match TRBD2. In germline, CDR1 is SGHRS, CDR2 YFSETQ. The trim removed 2 bases at V and 4 bases at J, leaving 3 bases unmatched. The CDR3 extends over 15 amino acids.

V and J are TRBV12-3 or TRBV12-4 and TRBJ1-2; maybe TRBD1 (5 bases). The CDR3 is made up of 14 amino acids. V was clipped by 5 bases and J by 2 bases, with 12 bases between them. The CDR3 sequence: CASSPRGRNYGYTF. DNA of the CDR3: TGTGCCAGCAGTCCGAGGGGCAGAAACTATGGCTACACCTTC.

This clonotype appeared once. The chain is built from TRBV6-2 or TRBV6-3 and TRBJ2-7, with 11 bases identical to TRBD2. Trimming took 8 bases from V and 1 from J; bases not matched to a gene: 10. The CDR3 extends over 16 amino acids. From germline, CDR1 is MNHEY and CDR2 SVGEGT. CDR3 residues: CASRTSGLSVSYEQYF. The CDR3 DNA sequence: TGTGCCAGCCGGACTAGCGGGCTTTCTGTGTCCTACGAGCAGTACTTC.

V and J are TRBV6-2 or TRBV6-3 and TRBJ2-7; TRBD1 might be the D (7 bases). V was shortened by 10 bases and J by 2 bases, with 15 bases between the two germline ends. Germline assignment: CDR1 MNHEY and CDR2 SVGEGT. This CDR3 is built from 13 residues. The CDR3 nucleotides read TGTGCCACCAACCCAGGGGGGCCCTACGAGCAGTACTTC. Translating gives CATNPGGPYEQYF.

As concerns this clonotype: At one end, the junction sequence differs from germline, possibly due to a read error. The chain joins TRBV29-1 to TRBJ1-1; D is unclear. The CDR3 contains 11 residues. Germline V gives CDR1 SQVTM, CDR2 ANQGSEA. DNA for the CDR3: TGCAGCGTTGAAGAGGGCACTGGAGCTTTCTTT. Translating gives CSVEEGTGAFF.

This chain links TRBV5-1 with TRBJ2-7, with a weak D call TRBD2 (6 bases). The germline V gene encodes CDR1 SGHRS and CDR2 YFSETQ. The CDR3 is 16 residues long. Trimming shortened V by 0 bases and J by 2 bases, and 15 bases separated the two germline ends. CDR3 in DNA: TGCGCCAGCAGCTTGGGTCTCCAGGGCGGGACCTACGAGCAGTACTTC. This encodes CASSLGLQGGTYEQYF.

This clonotype was detected a few times. The genes are TRBV12-3 or TRBV12-4 and TRBJ2-1; no clear D gene. This CDR3 has 12 amino acids. The V and J ends lost 7 bases and 7 bases respectively, with 11 bases between them. CDR3 DNA: TGTGCCAGCAACCTTTCTGGGAATGAGCAGTTCTTC. Its protein is CASNLSGNEQFF.

This clonotype was seen a few times. The chain combines TRBV7-3 with TRBJ2-1; the match to TRBD2 covers 8 bases. Germline CDR1 reads SGHTA; CDR2 reads FQGTGA. V lost 4 bases and J lost 6; bases outside the gene matches: 2. This CDR3 contains 13 residues. The CDR3 is CASSYGLANEQFF. The CDR3 nucleotides read TGTGCCAGCAGCTATGGACTAGCCAATGAGCAGTTCTTC.

Only one count was recorded for this clonotype. The chain has TRBV20-1 and TRBJ2-1, with unresolved D. CDR3 length: 13 residues. V lost 6 bases and J lost 0, with 9 bases in between. Germline V CDR1 and CDR2: DFQATT, SNEGSKA (reference sequence). CDR3 nucleotides: TGCAGTGCAAGCCGGAGCTCCTACAATGAGCAGTTCTTC. Translating gives CSASRSSYNEQFF.

The chain combines TRBV12-3 or TRBV12-4 with TRBJ2-5; unclear D gene. The CDR3 contains 14 residues. V lost 2 bases to trimming and J lost 2 bases, with 9 bases between them. The CDR3, as DNA: TGTGCCAGCAGTTTACGGACGCAACAAGAGACCCAGTACTTC. This translates into CASSLRTQQETQYF.

This clonotype was seen more than once but under ten times. The V gene is TRBV2, the J gene TRBJ2-3, with TRBD1 matching over 8 bases. CDR1 SNHLY and CDR2 FYNNEI come from the germline V gene. The ends lost 4 bases at V and 4 bases at J; junction bases unmatched: 4. The CDR3 is 14 amino acids. CDR3 DNA sequence: TGTGCCAGCAGTGTCTCAGGGGGCTCAGATACGCAGTATTTT. The encoded protein is CASSVSGGSDTQYF.

On this clonotype itself: Relative to the germline gene, one junction end is altered; a read error may explain this. V and J are TRBV3-1 and TRBJ2-5; TRBD1 is a possible D gene (6 bases). This CDR3 comprises 13 residues. Germline-derived CDR1 and CDR2 are LGHDT and YNNKEL (reference sequence). CDR3 protein: CASSQDVYRVSDF. Here the CDR3 DNA reads TGTGCCAGCAGCCAAGATGTGTACAGGGTATCGGACTTC.

The rearrangement joins TRBV6-5 to TRBJ2-4; the D is unclear. The CDR3 spans 12 residues. CDR1 MNHEY and CDR2 SVGAGI come from the germline V gene. V gave up 2 bases and J gave up 3 bases, with 2 bases separating them. The CDR3 here is CASSYGKNIQYF. The CDR3 bases are TGTGCCAGCAGTTACGGCAAAAACATTCAGTACTTC.

The chain has TRBV29-1 and TRBJ2-7; weak D call: TRBD2 (6 bases). This CDR3 contains 14 residues. Per germline, CDR1 SQVTM and CDR2 ANQGSEA. The V gene lost 3 bases and the J gene lost 2 bases, with 14 bases spanning the gap. This CDR3 reads CSVEGASATYEQYF. In nucleotides, the CDR3 is TGCAGCGTTGAGGGTGCTAGCGCGACCTACGAGCAGTACTTC.

The chain uses TRBV13 and TRBJ2-5; the match to TRBD2 covers 8 bases. With V trimmed by 1 base and J by 2 bases, 9 bases remained unmatched. The CDR3 covers 17 residues. The germline V gene has CDR1 PRHDT and CDR2 FYEKMQ (reference sequence). This CDR3 reads CASSLVSGGGRQETQYF. The DNA for the CDR3 is TGTGCCAGCAGCTTAGTATCCGGCGGGGGGAGGCAAGAGACCCAGTACTTC.

The chain is built from TRBV2 and TRBJ2-4, with D possibly TRBD1 on 5 matching bases. Trimming left V 7 bases short and J 1 base short, with 11 bases between. CDR3 length: 14 amino acids. Germline CDR1 is SNHLY and CDR2 is FYNNEI. The CDR3 sequence: CASISAGAKNIQYF. The CDR3 DNA follows: TGTGCCAGCATATCGGCAGGGGCCAAAAACATTCAGTACTTC.

This clonotype showed up just a few times. This rearrangement joins TRBV28 to TRBJ2-5; 7 bases agree with TRBD1. This CDR3 has 15 amino acids. J gave up 1 base and V 3 bases, and 5 bases lay outside the gene matches. Germline CDR1 reads MDHEN; CDR2 reads SYDVKM. CDR3: CASSLTGTLQETQYF. CDR3 nucleotide sequence: TGTGCCAGCAGTTTGACAGGGACACTCCAAGAGACCCAGTACTTC.

The sample holds a few counts of this clonotype. The CDR3, as DNA: TGTGCCAGCAGCTACGGGGGGTGGGGAGAGACCCAGTACTTC. Translating gives CASSYGGWGETQYF. This chain uses TRBV11-2 with TRBJ2-1; 7 bases align to TRBD2. The J call may be incorrect, as the DNA end agrees better with TRBJ2-5. Germline lookup yields CDR1 SGHAT and CDR2 FQNNGV. The length of the CDR3 is 14 residues.

To note about this clonotype: Germline is not matched at one junction end, which may reflect a read error. J is TRBJ1-1 and V is TRBV20-1, with D unclear. Germline loops: CDR1 DFQATT, CDR2 SNEGSKA (reference sequence). This CDR3 spans 13 amino acids. The CDR3 region has the DNA TGCAGTGCCCCAGGAGGTTTGAACCCTGAAGCTTTCTTT. Translated: CSAPGGLNPEAFF.

The sample holds many counts of this clonotype. This chain connects TRBV6-6 to TRBJ2-2; D is unclear. The germline CDR1 and CDR2 sequences are MNHNY and SVGAGI (reference sequence). The CDR3 is 14 residues long. Trimming removed 8 bases from V and 1 base from J, with 11 bases in between. The CDR3 nucleotides are TGTGCCAGCCCAGGTGCCCAGAACACCGGGGAGCTGTTTTTT. Translated: CASPGAQNTGELFF.

This clonotype was detected a few times. This chain uses TRBV6-5 with TRBJ2-1; 12 bases are shared with TRBD2. Germline assignment: CDR1 MNHEY and CDR2 SVGAGI. This CDR3 has 14 amino acids. V lost 10 bases to trimming and J lost 6 bases; unmatched junction nucleotides: 7. The CDR3 sequence is CATRLAGGPNEQFF. CDR3 sequence (DNA): TGTGCCACTCGGCTAGCGGGAGGGCCCAATGAGCAGTTCTTC.

The chain recombines TRBV6-6 with TRBJ1-1; D ambiguous. CDR3 length: 14 amino acids. Trimming pared 7 bases from V and 2 bases from J, leaving 14 bases between. Germline CDR1 and CDR2: MNHNY and SVGAGI (reference sequence). The CDR3 region has the DNA TGTGCCAGCACCTACTCTCGGGGAAACACTGAAGCTTTCTTT. The encoded protein is CASTYSRGNTEAFF.

The rearrangement links TRBV15 to TRBJ2-3, with a tentative D call TRBD2 (7 bases). CDR3 size: 16 residues. Germline V gene sequence: CDR1 LNHNV, CDR2 YYDKDF (reference sequence). Trimming left V 5 bases short and J 5 bases short, with 20 bases between. The CDR3 region is CATSRRAGGRGDTQYF. Written as DNA, the CDR3 is TGTGCCACCAGCCGAAGGGCCGGGGGGCGGGGAGATACGCAGTATTTT.

Only a few counts were recorded for this clonotype. CDR3 DNA sequence: TGCAGCGTTGAAAGGCTTAAGGGATATGGCTACACCTTC. Encoded protein: CSVERLKGYGYTF. This chain connects TRBV29-1 to TRBJ1-2; no definite D call. The V gene lost 2 bases and the J gene lost 5 bases, with 12 bases spanning the gap. CDR3 length equals 13 residues. Germline V gene sequence: CDR1 SQVTM, CDR2 ANQGSEA.

The gene calls are TRBV7-2 and TRBJ2-1, with TRBD2 matching over 10 bases. Looked up from germline, CDR1 is SGHTA and CDR2 is FQGNSA. Losses at the gene ends were 4 bases for V and 0 bases for J; bases not matched to a gene: 9. This CDR3 is 18 amino acids long. CDR3 sequence: CASSSPLAGANSYNEQFF. The CDR3 region has the DNA TGTGCCAGCAGCTCCCCCCTAGCGGGAGCCAACTCCTACAATGAGCAGTTCTTC.